These 28 T cell receptor beta chains came from one sample sequenced in a study of T cell changes during pregnancy in multiple sclerosis (dated by TCRdb to between 2019 and 2020). Libraries were constructed by the immunoSEQ multiplex PCR assay. TCRdb limited this immuneACCESS table to in-frame rearrangements with V and J called. A share of clones is missing; checked studies link under half to unresolved V genes, and the rest is unexplained. Across this sample there are 60,000 to 95,000 clones, with 75% to 95% seen only once. Approximately 0.44% of the sample rests with the top ten. Here the sequenced sample was CD4+ T cells from peripheral blood mononuclear cells, taken before pregnancy. These receptor sequences come from a female donor with multiple sclerosis, enrolled in a pregnancy study.

This chain connects TRBV11-3 to TRBJ2-3; 9 bases fit TRBD2. Germline CDR1 is SGHNT and CDR2 is YENEEA. CDR3 length: 15 residues. V was clipped by 1 base and J by 6 bases; unmatched bases: 5. CDR3 sequence: CASSLGGLAADTQYF. The CDR3 region has the DNA TGTGCCAGCAGCTTAGGGGGACTAGCAGCCGATACGCAGTATTTT.

This clone was seen just once. The CDR3 spells CASSLTSGSRTDEQFF. The CDR3 bases are TGCGCCAGCAGCTTGACTAGCGGGAGTCGTACCGATGAGCAGTTCTTC. This rearrangement joins TRBV5-1 to TRBJ2-1; TRBD2 agrees at 11 bases. J lost 8 bases, V lost 1 base, and 8 bases had no gene match. The CDR3 length is 16 residues. CDR1 is SGHRS, CDR2 YFSETQ, per germline.

This chain connects TRBV7-2 to TRBJ2-7; D is undetermined. The CDR3 totals 13 residues. The germline V gene encodes CDR1 SGHTA and CDR2 FQGNSA. V dropped 1 base and J dropped 7 bases, with 11 bases sitting between them. In DNA form, the CDR3 reads TGTGCCAGCAGCTTAGGGGCTGCGAGAGAGCAGTACTTC. Its protein product is CASSLGAAREQYF.

The CDR3 region is CSVHETGEVYGYTF. The CDR3 bases are TGCAGCGTTCATGAGACAGGGGAGGTCTATGGCTACACCTTC. This chain links TRBV29-1 with TRBJ1-2; 8 bases align to TRBD1. In germline, CDR1 is SQVTM, CDR2 ANQGSEA. Trimming cost V 5 bases and J 4 bases; bases outside gene matches: 9. The CDR3 runs 14 residues. Variable domain in full (rest from reference TRBV29-1 and TRBJ1-2): SAVISQKPSRDICQRGTSLTIQCQVDSQVTMMFWYRQQPGQSLTLIATANQGSEATYESGFVIDKFPISRPNLTFSTLTVSNMSPEDSSIYLCSVHETGEVYGYTFGSGTRLTVV.

This clone has a single count. The rearrangement joins TRBV19 to TRBJ1-2, with TRBD1 matching 11 bases. This CDR3 has 14 amino acids. Germline lookup yields CDR1 LNHDA and CDR2 SQIVND (reference sequence). Trimming cost V 5 bases and J 7 bases; bases outside gene matches: 6. CDR3 region: CASSPGQGAIGYTF. The CDR3 nucleotides read TGTGCCAGTAGTCCCGGACAGGGGGCGATTGGCTACACCTTC.

This chain links TRBV10-3 with TRBJ1-5; D unclear. This CDR3 has 15 amino acids. In germline, CDR1 is ENHRY, CDR2 SYGVKD. The V end lost 6 bases, the J end lost 4 bases, and 16 bases lay between the germline ends. The chain's CDR3 is CAISAGIQVNQPQHF. In DNA, the CDR3 is TGTGCCATCAGCGCCGGGATCCAAGTGAATCAGCCCCAGCATTTT.

This clone was seen just once. J is TRBJ2-4 and V is TRBV30, with D hard to call. Between the trimmed V and J ends, which lost 2 bases and 0 bases, there was a span of 5 bases. This CDR3 is built from 13 residues. Looked up from germline, CDR1 is GTSNPN and CDR2 is SVGIG (reference sequence). The CDR3 coding sequence is TGTGCCTGGAGTCCTGTAGCCAAAAACATTCAGTACTTC. Its translation: CAWSPVAKNIQYF.

The chain combines TRBV6-5 with TRBJ2-1, with a tentative D call TRBD1 (5 bases). V was shortened by 4 bases and J by 6 bases, with 13 bases between the two germline ends. The CDR3 is 14 residues long. Germline loops: CDR1 MNHEY, CDR2 SVGAGI. DNA of the CDR3: TGTGCCAGCAGTTTTCGGATAAGGGGCAATGAGCAGTTCTTC. Its protein product is CASSFRIRGNEQFF.

The sample holds a few counts of this clone. V usage is TRBV5-1 and J usage is TRBJ1-1, with a possible D match to TRBD1 (6 bases). The CDR3 has 15 amino acids. Germline assignment: CDR1 SGHRS and CDR2 YFSETQ. V lost 5 bases and J 1 base, leaving 15 bases between the germline ends. CDR3 amino acids: CASRKNRAENTEAFF. CDR3 DNA: TGCGCCAGCAGGAAAAACAGGGCGGAGAACACTGAAGCTTTCTTT.

This chain's CDR3 is CSVEGGGRSSYNEQFF. The CDR3 DNA follows: TGCAGCGTTGAAGGTGGCGGGAGGAGCTCCTACAATGAGCAGTTCTTC. V gene TRBV29-1 combines with J gene TRBJ2-1, with TRBD2 matching 8 bases. The ends lost 1 base at V and 0 bases at J; junction bases unmatched: 5. The length of the CDR3 is 16 residues. Germline V gives CDR1 SQVTM, CDR2 ANQGSEA.

This clone was picked up one time. J is TRBJ1-5 and V is TRBV7-6; 7 bases agree with TRBD1. CDR3 length equals 14 residues. Trimming cost V 2 bases and J 4 bases; bases outside gene matches: 2. Germline CDR1 SGHVS, CDR2 FNYEAQ. The CDR3 loop is CASSLQQGNQPQHF. CDR3 coding DNA: TGTGCCAGCAGCTTACAACAGGGGAATCAGCCCCAGCATTTT.

The chain couples TRBV7-3 to TRBJ2-1, with 7 bases aligning to TRBD1. This CDR3 has 16 amino acids. CDR1 is SGHTA, CDR2 FQGTGA, per germline. J gave up 4 bases and V 1 base, and 7 bases lay outside the gene matches. CDR3 nucleotides: TGTGCCAGCAGCTTAAACCCTGGGACAGTATACAATGAGCAGTTCTTC. Its translation is CASSLNPGTVYNEQFF.

The chain carries TRBV7-9 and TRBJ1-1; D not resolved. Germline V gene sequence: CDR1 SEHNR, CDR2 FQNEAQ (reference sequence). V lost 1 base to trimming and J lost 1 base, with 10 bases between them. The CDR3 loop spans 15 amino acids. CDR3 nucleotide sequence: TGTGCCAGCAGCTTAGTGTCAGGCTGGAACACTGAAGCTTTCTTT. Its translation: CASSLVSGWNTEAFF.

The chain links TRBV18 to TRBJ1-1; the D gene is possibly TRBD1 (6 bases). Germline CDR1 reads KGHSH; CDR2 reads LQKENI. CDR3 length equals 15 residues. The germline V and J ends were trimmed by 2 bases and 8 bases, with 18 bases remaining between them. The CDR3 region is CASSPATTGLSEAFF. The CDR3 nucleotides are TGTGCCAGCTCACCAGCGACTACAGGGTTATCGGAAGCTTTCTTT. The entire variable domain, with the rest obtained from reference TRBV18 and TRBJ1-1, is as follows: NAGVMQNPRHLVRRRGQEARLRCSPMKGHSHVYWYRQLPEEGLKFMVYLQKENIIDESGMPKERFSAEFPKEGPSILRIQQVVRGDSAAYFCASSPATTGLSEAFFGQGTRLTVV.

The V and J genes are TRBV5-1 and TRBJ1-1; 8 positions match TRBD1. CDR3 size: 14 residues. Germline CDR1 SGHRS, CDR2 YFSETQ. Germline trimming cut 3 bases from V and 6 bases from J; bases unmatched to any gene: 7. The CDR3 DNA sequence: TGCGCCAGCAGCTGGACAGGGTCCGGCGCTGAAGCTTTCTTT. Protein product: CASSWTGSGAEAFF.

CDR3 region: CASSSGTGMGEQYF. For the CDR3, the DNA is TGTGCCAGCAGCTCGGGGACAGGAATGGGGGAGCAGTACTTC. The chain links TRBV7-8 to TRBJ2-7, with 8 bases matching TRBD1. Per the germline V gene, CDR1 is SGHVS and CDR2 is FQNEAQ. V trimming: 4 bases; J trimming: 7 bases; junction bases outside the gene matches: 9. This CDR3 is 14 amino acids long.

The chain couples TRBV30 to TRBJ1-2, with D perhaps TRBD1 (5 bases). Germline V gene sequence: CDR1 GTSNPN, CDR2 SVGIG (reference sequence). This CDR3 spans 15 amino acids. The V end lost 2 bases, the J end lost 4 bases, and 17 bases lay between the germline ends. CDR3: CAWSIIDRDGYGYTF. The CDR3 nucleotides are TGTGCCTGGAGTATTATTGACAGAGACGGCTATGGCTACACCTTC.

This clone was recorded only once. This chain links TRBV30 with TRBJ2-5, with TRBD2 identical over 7 bases. The CDR3 is made up of 13 amino acids. The germline V gene encodes CDR1 GTSNPN and CDR2 SVGIG (reference sequence). Trimming at V came to 5 bases and at J to 4 bases, leaving 7 bases not matched to a gene. CDR3 sequence (DNA): TGTGCCTGGGGACTCTTAGCGGGAGAGACCCAGTACTTC. Translated: CAWGLLAGETQYF.

The chain recombines TRBV5-1 with TRBJ2-5; a possible D gene is TRBD2 (6 bases). The ends were cut back, 0 bases at V and 2 bases at J, with 17 bases in the middle. This CDR3 is 17 amino acids long. Germline V gene sequence: CDR1 SGHRS, CDR2 YFSETQ. CDR3 region: CASSLEGGVSLQETQYF. In DNA form, the CDR3 reads TGCGCCAGCAGCTTGGAAGGCGGGGTCTCATTACAAGAGACCCAGTACTTC.

The rearrangement links TRBV30 to TRBJ2-2; D not certain. The V gene's germline CDR1 is GTSNPN and CDR2 SVGIG (reference sequence). Trimming removed 3 bases at V and 4 bases at J, with 21 bases between. The CDR3 is made up of 17 amino acids. CDR3 region: CAWSPPLAGRPTGELFF. The CDR3 bases are TGTGCCTGGAGCCCCCCCCTGGCAGGTCGACCCACCGGGGAGCTGTTTTTT.

V is TRBV9 and J is TRBJ1-2, with D maybe TRBD1 (5 bases). With 0 bases removed from V and 5 bases from J, the gap between germline ends came to 8 bases. CDR3 size: 13 residues. From germline, CDR1 is SGDLS and CDR2 YYNGEE. CDR3 loop: CASSVGGRYGYTF. CDR3 bases: TGTGCCAGCAGCGTAGGGGGGAGGTATGGCTACACCTTC.

The rearrangement links TRBV5-1 to TRBJ2-5; 7 bases line up with TRBD1. This CDR3 is 14 amino acids long. V shed 6 bases and J 4 bases; nucleotides not matched to a gene: 9. The germline CDR1 and CDR2 sequences are SGHRS and YFSETQ. The CDR3 DNA follows: TGCGCCAGCACGGACAGGACCGAGGGAGAGACCCAGTACTTC. Its protein product is CASTDRTEGETQYF.

The chain combines TRBV7-8 with TRBJ1-2, with TRBD1 matching over 7 bases. In germline, CDR1 is SGHVS, CDR2 FQNEAQ. The CDR3 totals 15 residues. J was trimmed by 8 bases and V by 3 bases; bases with no gene match: 12. This chain's CDR3 is CASSFRDSLLRGYTF. CDR3 bases: TGTGCCAGCAGCTTCCGGGACAGCCTCCTAAGGGGCTACACCTTC.

The gene calls are TRBV7-3 and TRBJ2-1; D not certain. Germline V lookup: CDR1 SGHTA, CDR2 FQGTGA. The CDR3 consists of 15 residues. V lost 0 bases to trimming and J lost 4 bases, with 10 bases between them. CDR3 in DNA: TGTGCCAGCAGCTTAACTAGCTCCTTATACAATGAGCAGTTCTTC. Translated: CASSLTSSLYNEQFF. Supplemented by reference TRBV7-3 and TRBJ2-1, the full variable domain reads GAGVSQTPSNKVTEKGKYVELRCDPISGHTALYWYRQSLGQGPEFLIYFQGTGAADDSGLPNDRFFAVRPEGSVSTLKIQRTERGDSAVYLCASSLTSSLYNEQFFGPGTRLTVL.

The chain joins TRBV28 to TRBJ1-3, with D unresolved. Germline CDR1 and CDR2: MDHEN and SYDVKM. Trimming took off 3 bases at V and 4 bases at J, with 4 bases between the two ends. CDR3 size: 12 residues. The chain's CDR3 is CASSLRGNTIYF. CDR3 bases: TGTGCCAGCAGTTTGAGGGGAAACACCATATATTTT.

This clone was detected a few times. The genes are TRBV20-1 and TRBJ1-1, with unresolved D. V was trimmed by 0 bases and J by 7 bases, leaving 6 bases between them. The germline CDR1 and CDR2 sequences are DFQATT and SNEGSKA (reference sequence). The CDR3 consists of 11 residues. This CDR3 reads CSARDPFEAFF. CDR3 nucleotide sequence: TGCAGTGCTAGAGATCCCTTTGAAGCTTTCTTT.

The chain has TRBV5-5 and TRBJ2-1; 9 bases match TRBD2. The CDR3 loop spans 16 amino acids. Germline V CDR1 and CDR2: SGHKS, YYEKEE (reference sequence). V lost 3 bases to trimming and J lost 8 bases; unmatched junction nucleotides: 12. CDR3 in DNA: TGTGCCAGCAGCTGGGGGACTAGCATTACCCTCGATGAGCAGTTCTTC. This gives the protein CASSWGTSITLDEQFF.

The V call is TRBV9, the J call TRBJ2-7; TRBD2 agrees at 9 bases. CDR3 length equals 14 residues. Germline values: CDR1 SGDLS, CDR2 YYNGEE. J lost 3 bases, V lost 3 bases, and 4 bases had no gene match. Here the CDR3 reads CASSGSGGFYEQYF. The CDR3 bases are TGTGCCAGCAGCGGGAGCGGGGGGTTCTACGAGCAGTACTTC. Drawing the rest from reference TRBV9 and TRBJ2-7, the complete variable domain is DSGVTQTPKHLITATGQRVTLRCSPRSGDLSVYWYQQSLDQGLQFLIQYYNGEERAKGNILERFSAQQFPDLHSELNLSSLELGDSALYFCASSGSGGFYEQYFGPGTRLTVT.